This is a list of T cell receptor beta chains from one sample in a study of glioma-infiltrating T cells. TCRdb re-called the multiplex PCR reads through MiXCR, storing one row per CDR3 protein. The repertoire includes about 400,000 distinct CDR3 sequences, roughly two fifths of them detected once, and around 11% sits in the top ten. The sample was glioma tissue, nonneoplastic brain tissue, or PBMCs (not recorded which). The receptors come from a human donor with low-grade glioma or glioblastoma, undergoing nonglioma brain surgery, or in good health (not recorded which). The conserved cysteine and the conserved F or W are not part of the CDR3 here.

V gene	J gene	CDR3 protein
TRBV5-1	TRBJ2-5	ASSLAGSGSQETQY
TRBV20-1	TRBJ2-3	SAPWGLGVLDTQY
TRBV28	TRBJ1-5	ASSLGSSRFQPQH
TRBV5-1	TRBJ2-2	ASSPGPAGANTGELF
TRBV4-1	TRBJ1-1	ASSPLPGQNTEAF
TRBV20-1	TRBJ2-7	SARDQPAGLAVTYEQY
TRBV7-9	TRBJ2-2	ASSFGTGSAGELF
TRBV28	TRBJ2-2	ASSLRPLSGELF
TRBV20-1	TRBJ1-1	SASLLRGESEAF
TRBV7-4	TRBJ2-5	ASFRGPETQY
TRBV7-9	TRBJ2-3	ASSSPSGHHTDTQY
TRBV5-1	TRBJ2-7	ASSETGGSEQY
TRBV20-1	TRBJ2-5	SARDETQY
TRBV19	TRBJ2-1	ASSIDRRNGEQF
TRBV19	TRBJ1-1	ASSFISAVTEAF
TRBV7-2	TRBJ1-5	ASSYGTRISPQH
TRBV6-1	TRBJ2-7	ASSTVGGGKTYEQY
TRBV7-2	TRBJ1-3	ASSFMGETGIY
TRBV4-2	TRBJ2-1	ASSQARIAGGETYEQF
TRBV28	TRBJ1-5	ATLSRGGRGQPQH
TRBV28	TRBJ1-5	ASRAKFQPQH
TRBV12-3/TRBV12-4	TRBJ1-5	ASSLTNNQPQH
TRBV15	TRBJ2-4	ATSRGGSGRGNIQY
TRBV20-1	TRBJ2-5	SAIRDSFQETQY
TRBV6-4	TRBJ2-6	ASSGGGSTGANVLT
TRBV9	TRBJ2-5	ASSVRSGLPTETQY
TRBV6-1	TRBJ1-2	ASSEILAGDSYGYT
TRBV6-1	TRBJ2-7	ASSRRDSPIHYEQY
TRBV6-1	TRBJ1-4	ASSEAVYATNEKLF
TRBV20-1	TRBJ2-4	SAWTGLPLGAKNIQY
TRBV24-1	TRBJ2-1	ATRASGGYEQF
TRBV20-1	TRBJ2-7	SARDTQAYEQY
TRBV28	TRBJ2-1	ASRPRVGLAGGAHEQF
TRBV20-1	TRBJ2-3	SAPDVVRATDTQY
TRBV19	TRBJ2-1	ASSIDLSGKPPYNERF
TRBV7-9	TRBJ1-6	ASSPPPISPLH
TRBV2	TRBJ2-7	ASQLIGGIPHEQY
TRBV20-1	TRBJ1-1	SASGMEDRVPEAF
TRBV2	TRBJ2-1	ASSELRSSKF
TRBV20-1	TRBJ2-7	SAGYREAYEQY
TRBV19	TRBJ1-4	ASMGSATNEKLF
TRBV28	TRBJ1-5	ASRTHSNQPQH
TRBV15	TRBJ1-2	ATSAREGSYGYT
TRBV2	TRBJ2-7	ASSGQGFDEQY
TRBV20-1	TRBJ2-5	SAIRTSGGAGETQY
TRBV20-1	TRBJ2-2	GARTGAGDTGELF
TRBV20-1	TRBJ2-3	SATPSGRADTQY
TRBV4-2	TRBJ2-7	ASSQDSDRGYEQY
TRBV7-2	TRBJ2-7	ASSFGQGYYEQY
TRBV6-2/TRBV6-3	TRBJ2-7	ASSVLADSYEQY
TRBV19	TRBJ1-6	ASSMSAGIEGIGSPLH
TRBV19	TRBJ1-1	ASSITLNAEAF